Listed here are 30 T cell receptor beta chains from one sample, sequenced in a study of PD-L1 blockade in urothelial cancer. Method: immunoSEQ multiplex PCR; TCRdb's copy keeps in-frame clones and lacks some. Of over 45,000 clones in the sample, approximately 90% were seen once. This material consisted of PBMCs, taken around atezolizumab (anti-PD-L1) treatment. The receptors stem from a man aged 55 to 70 with urothelial cancer.

The rearrangement uses TRBV19 and TRBJ1-2, with D possibly being TRBD1 (6 bases). Between the trimmed V and J ends, which lost 4 bases and 4 bases, there was a span of 19 bases. The CDR3 loop spans 16 amino acids. From germline, CDR1 is LNHDA and CDR2 SQIVND (reference sequence). CDR3 protein: CASSTLGQPFSYGYTF. The CDR3 region has the DNA TGTGCCAGTAGTACCCTAGGACAGCCTTTTAGCTATGGCTACACCTTC.

The chain recombines TRBV18 with TRBJ2-7; 12 nucleotides match TRBD2. Germline V gene lookup returns CDR1 KGHSH and CDR2 LQKENI. This CDR3 is 17 amino acids long. V shed 3 bases and J 3 bases; nucleotides not matched to a gene: 9. The DNA of the CDR3 is TGTGCCAGCTCACCGCTTACTAGCGGGGGGCCCGGCTACGAGCAGTACTTC. It translates to CASSPLTSGGPGYEQYF.

The V and J genes are TRBV5-1 and TRBJ1-2, with 8 bases fitting TRBD1. V lost 0 bases, J lost 3 bases, and 4 bases stayed unmatched. Germline CDR1 and CDR2: SGHRS and YFSETQ. The CDR3 runs to 15 residues. The CDR3 DNA is TGCGCCAGCAGCTTGGAAGGGACAGGAGACTATGGCTACACCTTC. Translated, it gives CASSLEGTGDYGYTF.

This chain links TRBV30 with TRBJ1-1; TRBD1 might be the D (6 bases). Germline V lookup: CDR1 GTSNPN, CDR2 SVGIG (reference sequence). CDR3 length: 14 amino acids. The V end was cut by 0 bases, the J end by 1 base, with 9 bases between. CDR3 residues: CAWSVLRGNTEAFF. The CDR3 DNA reads as TGTGCCTGGAGTGTACTCAGGGGGAACACTGAAGCTTTCTTT.

The chain couples TRBV7-8 to TRBJ2-7; D not resolved. Germline-derived CDR1 and CDR2 are SGHVS and FQNEAQ. There are 14 residues in the CDR3. The ends were cut back, 5 bases at V and 1 base at J, with 12 bases in the middle. CDR3 DNA: TGTGCCAGCAGCAAGCGAGAGGATTCCTACGAGCAGTACTTC. Translation gives CASSKREDSYEQYF.

A single count supports this clone. This chain links TRBV5-4 with TRBJ2-3; TRBD2 aligns across 8 bases. This CDR3 contains 15 residues. Germline CDR1 is SGHNT and CDR2 is YYREEE (reference sequence). Trimming took 5 bases from V and 2 from J; bases not matched to a gene: 7. CDR3 DNA sequence: TGTGCCAGCAGACCGGGACTAGGGGACACAGATACGCAGTATTTT. Translating gives CASRPGLGDTDTQYF.

This chain uses TRBV21-1 with TRBJ2-6; TRBD2 is the table's D call, not checked against the DNA. TRBV21-1 is an annotated pseudogene. The CDR3 is 18 amino acids. CDR3 in amino acids: CASSKRGGAMSGANVLTF. The CDR3, as DNA: TGTGCCAGCAGCAAGAGGGGGGGAGCAATGTCTGGGGCCAACGTCCTGACTTTC.

The rearrangement joins TRBV18 to TRBJ1-2, with 7 bases aligning to TRBD1. This CDR3 contains 13 residues. The V segment lost 6 bases and the J segment 4 bases; nucleotides outside the gene matches: 5. The germline V gene has CDR1 KGHSH and CDR2 LQKENI. CDR3 residues: CASSPRQGYGYTF. CDR3 nucleotide sequence: TGTGCCAGCTCCCCAAGACAGGGCTATGGCTACACCTTC.

This clone appeared a single time. The V call is TRBV7-3, the J call TRBJ2-3; the D is unclear. The germline gives CDR1 SGHTA, CDR2 FQGTGA. The ends were cut back, 2 bases at V and 0 bases at J, with 9 bases in the middle. This CDR3 has 15 residues. This chain's CDR3 is CASSLGSLSTDTQYF. For the CDR3, the DNA is TGTGCCAGCAGCTTAGGCAGTCTCAGCACAGATACGCAGTATTTT.

CDR3 in DNA: TGTGCCAGTTCGGGACAGGGGGCCTACAATGAGCAGTTCTTC. Translation gives CASSGQGAYNEQFF. The chain is built from TRBV19 and TRBJ2-1, with 11 bases that match TRBD1. This CDR3 comprises 14 residues. V dropped 8 bases and J dropped 2; count of bases not matched to a gene: 2. The V gene's germline CDR1 is LNHDA and CDR2 SQIVND (reference sequence).

This rearrangement joins TRBV30 to TRBJ2-2; D possibly corresponds to TRBD1 (6 bases). Germline V CDR1 and CDR2: GTSNPN, SVGIG (reference sequence). CDR3 length: 13 residues. Trimming stripped 2 bases from V and 8 bases from J, with 12 bases between. The chain's CDR3 is CAWSPQGRGELFF. CDR3 DNA sequence: TGTGCCTGGAGTCCACAGGGTCGGGGGGAGCTGTTTTTT.

The V call is TRBV7-9, the J call TRBJ2-2; possibly TRBD1 for D (6 bases). The V gene lost 1 base and the J gene lost 7 bases, with 13 bases spanning the gap. The length of the CDR3 is 15 residues. Germline V gene sequence: CDR1 SEHNR, CDR2 FQNEAQ (reference sequence). In DNA form, the CDR3 reads TGTGCCAGCAGCTTAGGGCAGGGGATGGTCGGGGAGCTGTTTTTT. It encodes CASSLGQGMVGELFF.

The genes are TRBV28 and TRBJ1-2, with 7 positions matching TRBD1. CDR3 length: 15 amino acids. Germline CDR1 and CDR2: MDHEN and SYDVKM. Trimming cost V 5 bases and J 7 bases; bases outside gene matches: 13. As DNA, the CDR3 is TGTGCCAGCAGTCCCCCCCTGGGACAGATTCGTGGCTACACCTTC. This codes for CASSPPLGQIRGYTF.

The CDR3 sequence is CASSTKDRNTEAFF. In DNA, the CDR3 is TGTGCCAGCAGCACTAAGGACAGGAACACTGAAGCTTTCTTT. V is TRBV5-4 and J is TRBJ1-1; D might be TRBD1 (6 bases). The V end was cut by 4 bases, the J end by 1 base, with 11 bases between. The CDR3 loop spans 14 amino acids. Germline lookup yields CDR1 SGHNT and CDR2 YYREEE (reference sequence).

This clone has just one count. This chain links TRBV18 with TRBJ2-7, with a possible D match to TRBD1 (6 bases). Trimming removed 4 bases from V and 2 bases from J, with 9 bases in between. The CDR3 contains 13 residues. The germline V gene has CDR1 KGHSH and CDR2 LQKENI. The CDR3, as DNA: TGTGCCAGCTCACTCGGACAGACCTACGAGCAGTACTTC. This sequence encodes CASSLGQTYEQYF.

The chain carries TRBV14 and TRBJ1-1; D is possibly TRBD1 (6 bases). Germline loops: CDR1 SGHDN, CDR2 FVKESK. The CDR3 extends over 15 amino acids. With 4 bases removed from V and 3 bases from J, the gap between germline ends came to 15 bases. The CDR3 nucleotides are TGTGCCAGCAGCCTTCGAACAGGGATTTACACTGAAGCTTTCTTT. It yields the protein CASSLRTGIYTEAFF.

This clone was seen once. The chain is built from TRBV5-5 and TRBJ2-3; D is perhaps TRBD2 (6 bases). CDR3 length: 15 amino acids. The germline V gene encodes CDR1 SGHKS and CDR2 YYEKEE (reference sequence). V was pared by 1 base and J by 0 bases, with 9 bases between. Here the CDR3 DNA reads TGTGCCAGCAGCTTGCCTCGGGAGAGCACAGATACGCAGTATTTT. Translation gives CASSLPRESTDTQYF.

This clone was recorded once. The CDR3 region is CASGEAGDTIITGELFF. Written as DNA, the CDR3 is TGTGCCAGCGGAGAAGCCGGGGACACTATAATCACCGGGGAGCTGTTTTTT. The chain couples TRBV18 to TRBJ2-2; D might be TRBD1 (6 bases). In germline, CDR1 is KGHSH, CDR2 LQKENI. The CDR3 consists of 17 residues. V shed 8 bases and J shed 4 bases, with 23 bases lying between them.

The chain is built from TRBV11-2 and TRBJ2-3; 8 bases are shared with TRBD2. CDR3 length: 13 residues. V was pared by 6 bases and J by 6 bases, with 5 bases of the junction left unmatched. CDR1 is SGHAT, CDR2 FQNNGV, per germline. CDR3 protein: CASRLGRGDTQYF. The CDR3 DNA is TGTGCCAGCAGACTCGGGAGGGGTGATACGCAGTATTTT.

The rearrangement uses TRBV5-6 and TRBJ1-1; no clear D. From germline, CDR1 is SGHDT and CDR2 YYEEEE. This CDR3 comprises 15 residues. V lost 1 base to trimming and J lost 0 bases, with 10 bases between them. CDR3 coding DNA: TGTGCCAGCAGCTTGTACCCGGTCATGAACACTGAAGCTTTCTTT. This sequence encodes CASSLYPVMNTEAFF.

The chain uses TRBV7-2 and TRBJ2-2, with TRBD2 matching 9 bases. From germline, CDR1 is SGHTA and CDR2 FQGNSA. Trimming removed 1 base from V and 4 bases from J; junction bases left unmatched: 4. The CDR3 spans 16 residues. CDR3 in amino acids: CASSLVAGGPTGELFF. CDR3 DNA: TGTGCCAGCAGCTTAGTCGCGGGGGGGCCCACCGGGGAGCTGTTTTTT.

This clone was detected once. This chain connects TRBV5-1 to TRBJ2-2; 7 bases line up with TRBD2. Per the germline V gene, CDR1 is SGHRS and CDR2 is YFSETQ. The V gene end was trimmed by 5 bases and the J gene end by 4 bases; junction bases not matched to a gene: 5. The CDR3 is 14 amino acids. Written as DNA, the CDR3 is TGCGCCAGCAGACCAGCGGGGTTCACCGGGGAGCTGTTTTTT. Protein sequence: CASRPAGFTGELFF.

This chain joins TRBV21-1 and TRBJ2-1; no check of the table's D call, TRBD2, against the DNA was made. TRBV21-1 is a documented pseudogene. CDR3 size: 20 residues. The CDR3 region has the DNA TGTGCCAGCAGCAAAAGGCAGCGGTGGCGGGGGGATAACTCCTACAATGAGCAGTTCTTC. This codes for CASSKRQRWRGDNSYNEQFF.

This chain joins TRBV9 and TRBJ2-2; 7 nucleotides align to TRBD2. Germline CDR1 and CDR2: SGDLS and YYNGEE. This CDR3 spans 15 amino acids. The trim removed 5 bases at V and 2 bases at J, leaving 6 bases unmatched. Here the CDR3 reads CASSLGGGNTGELFF. DNA for the CDR3: TGTGCCAGCAGTTTGGGCGGGGGAAACACCGGGGAGCTGTTTTTT.

CDR3 coding DNA: TGTGCCAGCAGCGCGATAAGAGGATCCGGCTATGGCTACACCTTC. Translation gives CASSAIRGSGYGYTF. The genes are TRBV11-2 and TRBJ1-2; D call uncertain. With 5 bases removed from V and 4 bases from J, the gap between germline ends came to 17 bases. The CDR3 length is 15 residues. Germline assignment: CDR1 SGHAT and CDR2 FQNNGV.

The chain employs TRBV7-3 and TRBJ2-5; 8 nucleotides agree with TRBD1. Per the germline V gene, CDR1 is SGHTA and CDR2 is FQGTGA. The CDR3 runs to 13 residues. V trimming: 5 bases; J trimming: 4 bases; junction bases outside the gene matches: 3. CDR3 amino acids: CASSAGTGETQYF. The CDR3 region has the DNA TGTGCCAGCAGCGCCGGGACAGGAGAGACCCAGTACTTC.

CDR3 bases: TGTGCCAGCAGCTTGGGACAGAGTTTGTTTGGCTACACCTTC. This sequence encodes CASSLGQSLFGYTF. The genes are TRBV5-4 and TRBJ1-2, with D tentatively TRBD1 (5 bases). V lost 0 bases and J 7 bases, leaving 13 bases between the germline ends. Germline assignment: CDR1 SGHNT and CDR2 YYREEE (reference sequence). The CDR3 runs 14 residues.

The chain links TRBV29-1 to TRBJ2-5, with D perhaps matching TRBD1 (6 bases). The CDR3 consists of 13 residues. V lost 3 bases and J lost 4, with 12 bases in between. CDR1 and CDR2 from the germline V gene are SQVTM and ANQGSEA. CDR3 protein: CSVDRGRRETQYF. The CDR3 DNA reads TGCAGCGTTGACAGGGGACGTCGAGAGACCCAGTACTTC.

The chain combines TRBV18 with TRBJ2-7; a possible D gene is TRBD2 (5 bases). The V gene's germline CDR1 is KGHSH and CDR2 LQKENI. The ends were cut back, 3 bases at V and 5 bases at J, with 14 bases in the middle. The CDR3 consists of 14 residues. The CDR3 DNA reads TGTGCCAGCTCACCCTTCCTGGAGGCCCACGAGCAGTACTTC. This gives the protein CASSPFLEAHEQYF.

This chain connects TRBV14 to TRBJ2-7; D is possibly TRBD2 (6 bases). Trimming left V 4 bases short and J 4 bases short, with 20 bases between. Looked up from germline, CDR1 is SGHDN and CDR2 is FVKESK. The CDR3 is made up of 16 amino acids. CDR3 DNA sequence: TGTGCCAGCAGCCCTAGAACCGGGGGACCTAGATACGAGCAGTACTTC. Amino acid sequence: CASSPRTGGPRYEQYF. The full variable domain, completed using reference TRBV14 and TRBJ2-7, is EAGVTQFPSHSVIEKGQTVTLRCDPISGHDNLYWYRRVMGKEIKFLLHFVKESKQDESGMPNNRFLAERTGGTYSTLKVQPAELEDSGVYFCASSPRTGGPRYEQYFGPGTRLTVT.